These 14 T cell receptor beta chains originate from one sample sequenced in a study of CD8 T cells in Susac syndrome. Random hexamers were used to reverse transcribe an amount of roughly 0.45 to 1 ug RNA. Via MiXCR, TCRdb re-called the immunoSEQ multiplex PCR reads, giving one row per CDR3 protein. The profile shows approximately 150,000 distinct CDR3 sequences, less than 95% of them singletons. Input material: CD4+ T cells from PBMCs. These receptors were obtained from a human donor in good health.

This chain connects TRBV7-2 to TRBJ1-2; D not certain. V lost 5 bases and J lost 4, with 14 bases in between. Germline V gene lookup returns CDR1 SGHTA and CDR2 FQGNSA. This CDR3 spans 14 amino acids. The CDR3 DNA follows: TGTGCCAGCAGCCCGCGGGTATCCCCCTATGGCTACACCTTC. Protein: CASSPRVSPYGYTF.

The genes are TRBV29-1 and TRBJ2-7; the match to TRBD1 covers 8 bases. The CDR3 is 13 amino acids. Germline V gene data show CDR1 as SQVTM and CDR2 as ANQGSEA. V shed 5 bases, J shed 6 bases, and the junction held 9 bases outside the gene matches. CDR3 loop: CSVRTGQGGEQYF. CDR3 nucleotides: TGCAGCGTTCGTACCGGACAGGGAGGCGAGCAGTACTTC.

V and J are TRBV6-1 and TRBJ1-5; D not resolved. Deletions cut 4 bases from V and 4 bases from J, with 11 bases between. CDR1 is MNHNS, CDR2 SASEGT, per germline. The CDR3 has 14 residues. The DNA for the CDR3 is TGTGCCAGCAGTGGGGCCCCCCAGAATCAGCCCCAGCATTTT. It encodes CASSGAPQNQPQHF.

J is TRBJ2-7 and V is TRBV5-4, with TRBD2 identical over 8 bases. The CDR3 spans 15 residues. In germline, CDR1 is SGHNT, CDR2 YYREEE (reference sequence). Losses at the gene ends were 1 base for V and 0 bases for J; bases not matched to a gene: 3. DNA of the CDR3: TGTGCCAGCAGCTTGAGCGGGAGAGGCTCCTACGAGCAGTACTTC. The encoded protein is CASSLSGRGSYEQYF.

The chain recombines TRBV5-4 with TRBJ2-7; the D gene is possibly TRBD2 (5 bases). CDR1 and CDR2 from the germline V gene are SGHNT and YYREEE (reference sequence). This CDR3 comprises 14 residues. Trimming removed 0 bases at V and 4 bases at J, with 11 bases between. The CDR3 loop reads CASSLGGSAYEQYF. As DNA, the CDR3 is TGTGCCAGCAGCTTGGGGGGTAGCGCTTACGAGCAGTACTTC.

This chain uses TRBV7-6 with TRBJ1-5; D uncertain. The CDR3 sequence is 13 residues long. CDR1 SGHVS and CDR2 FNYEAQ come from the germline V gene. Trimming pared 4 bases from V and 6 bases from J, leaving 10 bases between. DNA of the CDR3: TGTGCCAGCAGCTCACGGGCGGGTCAGCCCCAGCATTTT. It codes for CASSSRAGQPQHF.

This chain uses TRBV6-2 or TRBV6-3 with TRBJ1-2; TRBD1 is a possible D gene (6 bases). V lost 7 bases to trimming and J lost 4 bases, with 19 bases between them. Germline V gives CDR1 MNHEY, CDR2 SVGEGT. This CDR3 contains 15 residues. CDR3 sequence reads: CASTRGTGTFYGYTF. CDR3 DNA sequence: TGTGCCAGCACCCGAGGTACAGGGACCTTCTATGGCTACACCTTC.

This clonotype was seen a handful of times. The CDR3 sequence is CASSSGQGNQPQHF. The DNA for the CDR3 is TGTGCCAGTAGCAGCGGACAGGGGAATCAGCCCCAGCATTTT. The chain is built from TRBV19 and TRBJ1-5; 9 bases fit TRBD1. CDR1 is LNHDA and CDR2 is SQIVND in the germline V gene (reference sequence). The CDR3 runs 14 residues. The junction had 4 bases not matched to a gene; V was cut back by 6 bases and J by 4 bases.

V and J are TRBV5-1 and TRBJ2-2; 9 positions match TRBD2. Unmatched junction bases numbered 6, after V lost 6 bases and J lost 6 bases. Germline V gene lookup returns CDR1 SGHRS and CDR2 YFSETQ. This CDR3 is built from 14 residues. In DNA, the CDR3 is TGCGCCAGCACCTTCTCTAGCGGGGCCGGGGAGCTGTTTTTT. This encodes CASTFSSGAGELFF.

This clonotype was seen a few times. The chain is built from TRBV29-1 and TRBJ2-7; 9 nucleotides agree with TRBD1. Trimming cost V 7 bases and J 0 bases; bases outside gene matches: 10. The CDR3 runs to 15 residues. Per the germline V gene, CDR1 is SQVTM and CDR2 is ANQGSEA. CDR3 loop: CSAGGGQGSSYEQYF. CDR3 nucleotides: TGCAGCGCCGGAGGGGGACAGGGCAGCTCCTACGAGCAGTACTTC.

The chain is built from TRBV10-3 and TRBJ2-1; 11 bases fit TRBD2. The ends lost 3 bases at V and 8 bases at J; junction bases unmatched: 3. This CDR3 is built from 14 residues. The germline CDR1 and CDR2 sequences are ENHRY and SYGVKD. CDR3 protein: CAISDTSGSYEQFF. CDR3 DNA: TGTGCCATCAGTGATACTAGCGGGAGCTATGAGCAGTTCTTC.

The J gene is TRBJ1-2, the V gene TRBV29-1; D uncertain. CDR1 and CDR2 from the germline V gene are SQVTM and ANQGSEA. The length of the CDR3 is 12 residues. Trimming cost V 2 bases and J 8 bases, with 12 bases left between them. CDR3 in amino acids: CSVEPHSRGYTF. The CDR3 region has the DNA TGCAGCGTTGAACCGCACAGTCGCGGCTACACCTTC.

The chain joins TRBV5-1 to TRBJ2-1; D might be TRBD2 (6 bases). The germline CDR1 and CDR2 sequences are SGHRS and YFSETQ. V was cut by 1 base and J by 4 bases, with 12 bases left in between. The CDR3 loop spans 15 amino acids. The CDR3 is CASSLTGVGYNEQFF. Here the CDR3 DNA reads TGCGCCAGCAGCTTGACGGGAGTGGGATACAATGAGCAGTTCTTC. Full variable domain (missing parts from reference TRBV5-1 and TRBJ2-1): KAGVTQTPRYLIKTRGQQVTLSCSPISGHRSVSWYQQTPGQGLQFLFEYFSETQRNKGNFPGRFSGRQFSNSRSEMNVSTLELGDSALYLCASSLTGVGYNEQFFGPGTRLTVL.

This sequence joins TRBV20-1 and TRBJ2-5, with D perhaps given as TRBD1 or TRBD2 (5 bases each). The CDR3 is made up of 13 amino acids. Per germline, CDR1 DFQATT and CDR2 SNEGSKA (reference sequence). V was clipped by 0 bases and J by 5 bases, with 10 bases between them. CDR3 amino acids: CSARDLAGETQYF. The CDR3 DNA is TGCAGTGCTAGAGATCTAGCAGGGGAGACCCAGTACTTC.